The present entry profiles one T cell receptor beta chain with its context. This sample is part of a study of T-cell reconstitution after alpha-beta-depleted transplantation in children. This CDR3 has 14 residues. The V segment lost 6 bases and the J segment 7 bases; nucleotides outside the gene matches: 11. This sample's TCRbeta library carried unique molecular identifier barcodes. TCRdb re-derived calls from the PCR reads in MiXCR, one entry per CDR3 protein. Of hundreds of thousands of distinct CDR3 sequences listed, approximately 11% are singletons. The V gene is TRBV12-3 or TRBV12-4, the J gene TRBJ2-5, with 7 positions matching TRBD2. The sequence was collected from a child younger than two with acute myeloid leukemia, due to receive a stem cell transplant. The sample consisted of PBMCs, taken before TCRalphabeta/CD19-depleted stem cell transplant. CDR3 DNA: TGTGCCAGCAGACGCGGGGAGGGGCCGGGGACCCAGTACTTC. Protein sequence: CASRRGEGPGTQYF.